This TCR beta chain was recorded in a study of blood T cell repertoires in COVID-19. Background on the study: Samples of COVID-19 (acute and convalescent) were obtained from the United States, Italy and Spain. From T cells, B-cell-depleted T cells, or PBMCs came the material, which was cDNA or gDNA.

The CDR3 contains 11 residues. In germline, CDR1 is LGHNT, CDR2 FRNRAP. The V end lost 5 bases, the J end lost 7 bases, and 8 bases lay between the germline ends. Sequencing was performed with immunoSEQ multiplex PCR; in TCRdb, only in-frame clones are kept and a portion is missing. The sample lists about 300,000 clones, 70% to 90% occurring once. The Seattle site enrolled patients during active infection and followed them longitudinally. The sample consisted of peripheral blood. The clonotype originates from a woman between 45 and 65 years old with COVID-19, enrolled during active disease. The rearrangement uses TRBV12-5 and TRBJ2-5, with D perhaps TRBD2 (5 bases). CDR3 coding DNA: TGTGCTAGTGGTGCTCGGGGGACCCAGTACTTC. This gives the protein CASGARGTQYF.